This TCR beta chain was recorded in a study of cytomegalovirus exposure and HLA in healthy donors. Study results and caveats: Previously analyzed data showed that most TCR beta V segments were productive at a frequency of about 90% or about 30%. Analyzed later, association rates of TCRs varied across HLA loci, with DRB1 most and HLA-C fewest. Versus the approximately 720-donor mean, an Asian-associated ancestry cluster reportedly showed fewer N-insertions in a later analysis.

All the people who gave samples were healthy bone marrow donors. This clone showed up just once. Its matching antigen is unknown. It was with 60 Vbeta and 13 Jbeta primers that the PCR ran. Measured with immunoSEQ multiplex PCR; TCRdb has only the in-frame clones, and not every one. This table holds some 120,000 clones, roughly 68% found once. The V gene's germline CDR1 is SGHRS and CDR2 YFSETQ. The CDR3 loop spans 18 amino acids. Losses at the gene ends were 4 bases for V and 2 bases for J; bases not matched to a gene: 12. Specimen: PBMCs. The sequence was collected from a woman aged 30 to 39 in good health and CMV-seronegative. The rearrangement uses TRBV5-1 and TRBJ1-1; 12 bases are a match to TRBD1. The DNA of the CDR3 is TGCGCCAGCAGCGGAATTCCGGGACAGGGGGCGAGAAACACTGAAGCTTTCTTT. Amino acid sequence: CASSGIPGQGARNTEAFF.